The present TCR beta chain was sequenced within a study of cytomegalovirus exposure and HLA in healthy donors. Produced via immunoSEQ multiplex PCR; TCRdb's table is partial and in-frame only. The data contain some 170,000 clones, around nine tenths of them singletons. Study-level points and caveats: The study put some 160 TCR beta chains on its list as cytomegalovirus-associated.

A remark on this clone: Its antigen is unidentified.

Germline V gene lookup returns CDR1 LGHNA and CDR2 YSLEER. The CDR3 runs to 14 residues. Trimming left V 4 bases short and J 4 bases short, with 11 bases between. The TCR sequence derives from a young man in good health and CMV-seropositive. Sequencing used PBMCs. The V and J genes are TRBV4-3 and TRBJ1-5; possible D gene TRBD1, 5 bases. The CDR3 region is CASSLREGNQPQHF. CDR3 DNA sequence: TGCGCCAGCAGCCTTCGGGAGGGGAATCAGCCCCAGCATTTT.